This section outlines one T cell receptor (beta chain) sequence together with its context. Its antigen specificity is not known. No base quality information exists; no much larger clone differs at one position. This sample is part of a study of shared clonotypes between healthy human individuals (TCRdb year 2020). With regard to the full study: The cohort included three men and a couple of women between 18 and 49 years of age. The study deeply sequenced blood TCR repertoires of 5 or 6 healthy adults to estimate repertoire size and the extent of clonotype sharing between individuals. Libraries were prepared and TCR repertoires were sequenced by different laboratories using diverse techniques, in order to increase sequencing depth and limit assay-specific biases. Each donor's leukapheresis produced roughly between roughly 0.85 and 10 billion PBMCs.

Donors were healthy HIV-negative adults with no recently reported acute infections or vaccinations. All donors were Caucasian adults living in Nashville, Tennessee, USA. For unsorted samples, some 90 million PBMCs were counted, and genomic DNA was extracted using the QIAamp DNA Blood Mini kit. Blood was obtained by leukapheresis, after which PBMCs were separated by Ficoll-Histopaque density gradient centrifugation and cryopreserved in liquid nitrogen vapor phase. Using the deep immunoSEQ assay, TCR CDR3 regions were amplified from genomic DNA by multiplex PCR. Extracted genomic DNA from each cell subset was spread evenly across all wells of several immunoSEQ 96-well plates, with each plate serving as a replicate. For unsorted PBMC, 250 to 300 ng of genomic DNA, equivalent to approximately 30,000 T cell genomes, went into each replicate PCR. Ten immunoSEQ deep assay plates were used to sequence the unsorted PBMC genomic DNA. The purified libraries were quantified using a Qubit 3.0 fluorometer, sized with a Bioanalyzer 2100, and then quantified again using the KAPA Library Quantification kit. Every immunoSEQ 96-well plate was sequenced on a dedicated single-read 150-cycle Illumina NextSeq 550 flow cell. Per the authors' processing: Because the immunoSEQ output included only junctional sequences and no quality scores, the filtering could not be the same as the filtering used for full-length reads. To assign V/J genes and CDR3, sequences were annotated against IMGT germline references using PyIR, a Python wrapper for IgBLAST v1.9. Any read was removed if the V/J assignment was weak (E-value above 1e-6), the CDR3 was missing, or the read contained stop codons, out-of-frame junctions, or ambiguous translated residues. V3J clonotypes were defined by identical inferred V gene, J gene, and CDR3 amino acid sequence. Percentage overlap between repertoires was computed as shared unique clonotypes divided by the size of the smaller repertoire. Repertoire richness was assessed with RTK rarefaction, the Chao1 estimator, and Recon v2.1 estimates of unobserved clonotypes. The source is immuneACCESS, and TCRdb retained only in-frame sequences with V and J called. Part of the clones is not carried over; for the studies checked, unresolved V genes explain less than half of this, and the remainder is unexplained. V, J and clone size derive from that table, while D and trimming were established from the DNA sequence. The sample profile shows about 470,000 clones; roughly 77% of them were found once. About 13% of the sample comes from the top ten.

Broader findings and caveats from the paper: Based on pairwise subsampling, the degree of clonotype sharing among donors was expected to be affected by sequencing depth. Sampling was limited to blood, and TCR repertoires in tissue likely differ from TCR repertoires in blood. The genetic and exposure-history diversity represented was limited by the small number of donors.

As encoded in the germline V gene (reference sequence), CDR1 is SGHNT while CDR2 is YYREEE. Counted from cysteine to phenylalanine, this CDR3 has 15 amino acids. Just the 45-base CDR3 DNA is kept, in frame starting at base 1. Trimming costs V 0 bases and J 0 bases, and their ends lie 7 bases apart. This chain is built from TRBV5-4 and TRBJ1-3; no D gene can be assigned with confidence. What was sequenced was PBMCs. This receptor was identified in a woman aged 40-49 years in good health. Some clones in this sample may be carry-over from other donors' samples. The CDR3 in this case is CASSLDSTSGNTIYF. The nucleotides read TGTGCCAGCAGCTTGGACAGCACCTCTGGAAACACCATATATTTT.